The T cell receptor beta chain described here comes from a study of identical twins. This clonotype was observed many times. TCRdb re-called the 5' RACE reads through MiXCR, storing one row per CDR3 protein. The sample shows about 690,000 distinct CDR3 sequences, around 6% of them seen only once. Trimming removed 2 bases from V and 2 bases from J; junction bases left unmatched: 11. The CDR3 consists of 19 residues. Germline CDR1 and CDR2: WNHNN and SYGVQD (reference sequence). This chain connects TRBV10-1 to TRBJ2-1; 11 bases match TRBD2. The receptor was derived from a man aged 18 to 30 in good health. The sample comprised naive T cells sorted from blood. The CDR3 sequence is CASSEDARGLAGPYNEQFF. CDR3 sequence (DNA): TGCGCCAGCAGTGAGGATGCCAGAGGACTAGCGGGCCCCTACAATGAGCAGTTCTTC.